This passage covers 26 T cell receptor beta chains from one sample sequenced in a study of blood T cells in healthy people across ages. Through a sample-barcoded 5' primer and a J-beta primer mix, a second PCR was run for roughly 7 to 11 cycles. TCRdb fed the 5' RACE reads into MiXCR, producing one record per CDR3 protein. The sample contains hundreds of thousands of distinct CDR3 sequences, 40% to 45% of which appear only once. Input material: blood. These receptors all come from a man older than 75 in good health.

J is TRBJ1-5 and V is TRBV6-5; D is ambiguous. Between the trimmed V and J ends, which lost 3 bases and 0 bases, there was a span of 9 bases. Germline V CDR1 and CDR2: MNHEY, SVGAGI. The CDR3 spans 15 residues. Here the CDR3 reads CASSYARASNQPQHF. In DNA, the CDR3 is TGTGCCAGCAGTTATGCCCGTGCTAGCAATCAGCCCCAGCATTTT.

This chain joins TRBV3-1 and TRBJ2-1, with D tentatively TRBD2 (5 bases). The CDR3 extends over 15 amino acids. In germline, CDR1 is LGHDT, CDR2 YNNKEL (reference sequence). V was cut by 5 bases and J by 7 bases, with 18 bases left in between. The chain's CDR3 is CASSSGGTNKNEQFF. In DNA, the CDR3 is TGTGCCAGCAGCTCAGGAGGAACAAATAAGAATGAGCAGTTCTTC.

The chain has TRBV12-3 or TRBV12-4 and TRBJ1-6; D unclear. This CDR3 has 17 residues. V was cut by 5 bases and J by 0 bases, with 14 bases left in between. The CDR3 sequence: CASSPRGKSSYNSPLHF. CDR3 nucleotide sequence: TGTGCCAGCAGTCCCCGTGGGAAAAGCTCCTATAATTCACCCCTCCACTTT.

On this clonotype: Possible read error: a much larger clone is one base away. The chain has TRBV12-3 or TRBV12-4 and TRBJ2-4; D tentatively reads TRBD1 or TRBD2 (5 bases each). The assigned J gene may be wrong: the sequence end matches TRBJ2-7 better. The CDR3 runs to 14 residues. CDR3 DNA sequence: TGTGCCAGCAGTCTCGGGACGGCCGTCTACGAGCAGTACTTC. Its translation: CASSLGTAVYEQYF.

The CDR3 DNA sequence: TGTGCCAGCAACACGGACTTCCAAGAGACCCAGTACTTC. Translation gives CASNTDFQETQYF. The rearrangement joins TRBV7-9 to TRBJ2-5, with D tentatively TRBD2 (5 bases). The V end was cut by 7 bases, the J end by 1 base, with 10 bases between. The CDR3 consists of 13 residues. The germline V gene encodes CDR1 SEHNR and CDR2 FQNEAQ (reference sequence).

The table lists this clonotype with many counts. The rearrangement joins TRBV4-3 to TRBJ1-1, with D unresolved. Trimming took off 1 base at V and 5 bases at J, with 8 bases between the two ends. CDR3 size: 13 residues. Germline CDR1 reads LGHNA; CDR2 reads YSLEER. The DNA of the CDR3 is TGCGCCAGCAGCCAAGTTGGAGGAACTGAAGCTTTCTTT. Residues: CASSQVGGTEAFF.

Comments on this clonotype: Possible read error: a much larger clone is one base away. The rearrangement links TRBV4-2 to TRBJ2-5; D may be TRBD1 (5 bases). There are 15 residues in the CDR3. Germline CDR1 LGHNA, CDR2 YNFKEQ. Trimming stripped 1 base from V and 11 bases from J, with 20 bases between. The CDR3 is CASSQASGAYNEQYF. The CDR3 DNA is TGTGCCAGCAGCCAAGCGAGTGGGGCCTACAATGAGCAGTACTTC.

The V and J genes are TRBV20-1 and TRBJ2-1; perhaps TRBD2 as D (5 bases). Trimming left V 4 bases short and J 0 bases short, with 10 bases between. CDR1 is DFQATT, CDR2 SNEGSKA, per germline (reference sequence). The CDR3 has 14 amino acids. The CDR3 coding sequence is TGCAGTGCTATGAGCGGAAGCTCCTACAATGAGCAGTTCTTC. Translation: CSAMSGSSYNEQFF.

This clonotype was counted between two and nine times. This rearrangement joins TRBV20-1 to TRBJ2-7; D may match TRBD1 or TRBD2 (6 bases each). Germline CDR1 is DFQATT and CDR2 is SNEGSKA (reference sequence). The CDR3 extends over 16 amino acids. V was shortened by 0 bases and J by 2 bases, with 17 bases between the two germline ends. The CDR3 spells CSARDSRGPEAYEQYF. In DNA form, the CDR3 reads TGCAGTGCTAGAGATTCACGGGGGCCGGAAGCCTACGAGCAGTACTTC.

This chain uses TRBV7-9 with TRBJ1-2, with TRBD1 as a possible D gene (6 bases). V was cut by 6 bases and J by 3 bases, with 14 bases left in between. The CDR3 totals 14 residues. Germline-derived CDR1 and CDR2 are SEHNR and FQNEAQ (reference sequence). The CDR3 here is CASSRHAGDYGYTF. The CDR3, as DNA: TGTGCCAGCAGTCGCCACGCAGGGGACTATGGCTACACCTTC.

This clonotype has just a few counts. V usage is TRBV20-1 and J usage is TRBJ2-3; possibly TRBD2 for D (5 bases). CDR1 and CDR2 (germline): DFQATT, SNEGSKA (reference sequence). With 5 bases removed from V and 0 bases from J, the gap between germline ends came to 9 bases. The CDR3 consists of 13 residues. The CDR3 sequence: CSALAASTDTQYF. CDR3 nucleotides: TGCAGTGCTCTAGCAGCTAGCACAGATACGCAGTATTTT.

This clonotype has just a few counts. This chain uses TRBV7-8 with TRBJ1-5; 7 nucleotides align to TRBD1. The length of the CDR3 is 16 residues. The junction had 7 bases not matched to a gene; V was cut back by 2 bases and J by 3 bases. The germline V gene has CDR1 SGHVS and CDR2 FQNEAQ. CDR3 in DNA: TGTGCCAGCAGCTTAAAGACAGGGTTGAACAATCAGCCCCAGCATTTT. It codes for CASSLKTGLNNQPQHF.

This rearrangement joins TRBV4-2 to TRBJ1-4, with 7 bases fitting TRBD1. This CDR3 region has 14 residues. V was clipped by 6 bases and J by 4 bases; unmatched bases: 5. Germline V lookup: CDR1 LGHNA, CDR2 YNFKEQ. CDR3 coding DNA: TGTGCCAGCAGAACTGACAGGGATAATGAAAAACTGTTTTTT. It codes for CASRTDRDNEKLFF.

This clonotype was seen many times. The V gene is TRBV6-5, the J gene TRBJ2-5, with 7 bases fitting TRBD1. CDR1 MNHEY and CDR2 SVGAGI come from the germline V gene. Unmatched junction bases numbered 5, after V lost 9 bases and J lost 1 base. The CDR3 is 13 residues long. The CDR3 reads CARESGGQETQYF. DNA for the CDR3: TGTGCCAGGGAATCAGGGGGCCAAGAGACCCAGTACTTC.

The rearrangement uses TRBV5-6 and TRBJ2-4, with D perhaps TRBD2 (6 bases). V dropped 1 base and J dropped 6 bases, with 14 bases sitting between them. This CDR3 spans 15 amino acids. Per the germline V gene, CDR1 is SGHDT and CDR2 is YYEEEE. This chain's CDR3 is CASSLRGPAGNIQYF. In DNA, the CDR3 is TGTGCCAGCAGCTTGAGAGGTCCAGCGGGAAACATTCAGTACTTC.

The CDR3 bases are TGCAGCGTTGATTTGGGGCGCGGATACTACGAGCAGTACTTC. This translates into CSVDLGRGYYEQYF. This chain uses TRBV29-1 with TRBJ2-7, with a possible D match to TRBD1 (5 bases). Trimming left V 3 bases short and J 3 bases short, with 15 bases between. Germline V gene lookup returns CDR1 SQVTM and CDR2 ANQGSEA. The CDR3 runs to 14 residues.

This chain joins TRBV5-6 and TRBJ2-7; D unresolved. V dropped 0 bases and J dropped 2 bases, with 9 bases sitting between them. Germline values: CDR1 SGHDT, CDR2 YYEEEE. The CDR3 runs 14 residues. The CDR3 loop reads CASSLDRRAYEQYF. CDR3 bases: TGTGCCAGCAGCTTGGATCGCAGAGCCTACGAGCAGTACTTC.

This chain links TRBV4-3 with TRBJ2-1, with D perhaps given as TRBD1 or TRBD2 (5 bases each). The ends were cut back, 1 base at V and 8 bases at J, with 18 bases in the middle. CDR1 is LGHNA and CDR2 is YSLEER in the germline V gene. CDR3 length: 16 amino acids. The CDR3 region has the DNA TGCGCCAGCAGCCAAGGGGTTCGGGCAGGGCGGGATGAGCAGTTCTTC. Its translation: CASSQGVRAGRDEQFF.

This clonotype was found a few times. CDR3 sequence reads: CASTARGGLQETQYF. In nucleotides, the CDR3 is TGTGCCAGCACCGCTCGGGGGGGCCTCCAAGAGACCCAGTACTTC. This chain connects TRBV7-6 to TRBJ2-5, with 8 bases lining up with TRBD2. J was trimmed by 1 base and V by 7 bases; bases with no gene match: 8. Germline V gene lookup returns CDR1 SGHVS and CDR2 FNYEAQ. The CDR3 contains 15 residues.

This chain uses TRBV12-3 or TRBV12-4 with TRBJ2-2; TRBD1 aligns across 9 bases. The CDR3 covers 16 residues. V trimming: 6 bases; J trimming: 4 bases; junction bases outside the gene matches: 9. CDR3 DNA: TGTGCCAGCAGGGCCGGGACAGGGATGGTCACCGGGGAGCTGTTTTTT. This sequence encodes CASRAGTGMVTGELFF.

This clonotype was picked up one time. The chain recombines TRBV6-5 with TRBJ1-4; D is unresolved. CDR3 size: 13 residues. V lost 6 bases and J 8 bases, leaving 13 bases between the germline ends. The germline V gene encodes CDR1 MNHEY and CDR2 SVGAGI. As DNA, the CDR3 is TGTGCCAGCAGACTGGGGTTGGGGGAAAAACTGTTTTTT. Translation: CASRLGLGEKLFF.

CDR3 in DNA: TGTGCCAGCAGCCCCGGGGACAGGGAGGATGAAAAACTGTTTTTT. The encoded protein is CASSPGDREDEKLFF. V is TRBV7-8 and J is TRBJ1-4, with 9 bases that match TRBD1. V was pared by 5 bases and J by 6 bases, with 7 bases of the junction left unmatched. From germline, CDR1 is SGHVS and CDR2 FQNEAQ. The CDR3 extends over 15 amino acids.

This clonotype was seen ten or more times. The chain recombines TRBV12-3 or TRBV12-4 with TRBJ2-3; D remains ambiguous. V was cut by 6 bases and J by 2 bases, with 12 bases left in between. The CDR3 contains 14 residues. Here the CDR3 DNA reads TGTGCCAGCAGACTCGGACCCCCCACAGATACGCAGTATTTT. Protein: CASRLGPPTDTQYF.

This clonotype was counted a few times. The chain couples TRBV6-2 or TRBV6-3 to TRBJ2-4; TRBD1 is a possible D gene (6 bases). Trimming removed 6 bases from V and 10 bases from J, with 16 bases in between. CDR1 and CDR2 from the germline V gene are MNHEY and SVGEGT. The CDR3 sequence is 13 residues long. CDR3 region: CASSREGVGIQYF. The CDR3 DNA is TGTGCCAGCAGCCGAGAGGGGGTGGGGATTCAGTACTTC.

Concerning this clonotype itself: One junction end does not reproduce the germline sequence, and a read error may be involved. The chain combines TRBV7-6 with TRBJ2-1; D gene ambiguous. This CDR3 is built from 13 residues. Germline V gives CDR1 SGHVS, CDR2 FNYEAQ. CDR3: CASSLGYYNKQFF. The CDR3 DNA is TGTGCCAGCAGCTTAGGTTACTACAATAAGCAGTTCTTC.

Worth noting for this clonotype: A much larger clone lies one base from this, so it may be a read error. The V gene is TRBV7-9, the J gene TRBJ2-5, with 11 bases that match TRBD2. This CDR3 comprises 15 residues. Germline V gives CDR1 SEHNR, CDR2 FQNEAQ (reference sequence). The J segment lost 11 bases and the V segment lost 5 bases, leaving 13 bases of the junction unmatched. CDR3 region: CASSVVSGRAGEQYF. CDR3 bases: TGTGCCAGCAGCGTAGTTAGCGGGAGGGCCGGAGAGCAGTACTTC. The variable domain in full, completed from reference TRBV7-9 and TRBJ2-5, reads DTGVSQNPRHKITKRGQNVTFRCDPISEHNRLYWYRQTLGQGPEFLTYFQNEAQLEKSRLLSDRFSAERPKGSFSTLEIQRTEQGDSAMYLCASSVVSGRAGEQYFGPGTRLLVL.